Listed below are T cell receptor beta chains from one sample, sequenced in a study of blood T cell repertoires in COVID-19. Profiling relied on immunoSEQ multiplex PCR, and the TCRdb table lists in-frame clones only, not all of them. The table lists around 95,000 clones, approximately 93% of them singletons. The specimen was peripheral blood. These receptors were collected from a man between 45 and 60 years old with active COVID-19. CDR3s include the opening cysteine and the closing phenylalanine or tryptophan. A D gene is named only where the DNA matches it firmly. Only some rows state a clone size, as once, few, many or a class for expanded clones.

>once|TRBV12-3/TRBV12-4|TRBJ1-1|TRBD1
TGTGCCAGCAGGACAGGGGGCGAGTTTGCTTTCTTT
CASRTGGEFAFF
>.|TRBV7-9|TRBJ2-2|TRBD1
TGTGCCAGCAGCTTAGTAGGACAGGGCTCCGCGAACACCGGGGAGCTGTTTTTT
CASSLVGQGSANTGELFF
>.|TRBV27|TRBJ2-7|.
TGTGCCAGCAGTTTAAGGGGGTGGGGCGAGCAGTACTTC
CASSLRGWGEQYF
>.|TRBV12-3/TRBV12-4|TRBJ2-1|.
TGTGCCAGCAGTTCACAATACAATGAGCAGTTCTTC
CASSSQYNEQFF
>.|TRBV5-6|TRBJ1-5|.
TGTGCCAGCAGCTTGGGACACAATAATCAGCCCCAGCATTTT
CASSLGHNNQPQHF
>once|TRBV5-1|TRBJ2-1|TRBD1
TGCGCCAGCGCTCTGACAGGGGGTATTTACAATGAGCAGTTCTTC
CASALTGGIYNEQFF
>.|TRBV29-1|TRBJ1-1|.
TGCAGCGGGAGATCAAGCACTGAAGCTTTCTTT
CSGRSSTEAFF
>.|TRBV7-2|TRBJ1-1|TRBD1
TGTGCCAGCAGCTTAGTAGGGGGCAGGATGAACACTGAAGCTTTCTTT
CASSLVGGRMNTEAFF
>.|TRBV7-9|TRBJ2-1|TRBD2
TGTGCCAGCAGCTTATGGACTAGCGGGAGGACCAATGAGCAGTTCTTC
CASSLWTSGRTNEQFF
>.|TRBV9|TRBJ2-3|.
TGTGCCAGCAGCGTACACCTAGTCGCAGATACGCAGTATTTT
CASSVHLVADTQYF
>once|TRBV6-1|TRBJ1-1|.
TGTGCCAGCAGTGAGTCGCGGACTGAAGCTTTCTTT
CASSESRTEAFF
>.|TRBV5-6|TRBJ2-1|TRBD2
TGTGCCAGCAGCAAAAAACTAGCGGGAGTGAGGAATGAGCAGTTCTTC
CASSKKLAGVRNEQFF
>.|TRBV18|TRBJ2-3|TRBD2
TGTGCCAGCTCGCGGGAGCCGATAACAGATACGCAGTATTTT
CASSREPITDTQYF
>.|TRBV6-6|TRBJ2-2|TRBD1
TGTGCCAGCAACCCGGGACAGCCCCGCGATGTAATGGAGCTGTTTTTT
CASNPGQPRDVMELFF
>once|TRBV6-1|TRBJ1-4|TRBD1
TGTGCCAGCAGTGAACGGGACAGGGGAACACTAATTTCCCGAAAACTGTTTTTT
CASSERDRGTLISRKLFF
>.|TRBV11-3|TRBJ1-1|.
TGTGCCAGCAGCTTTACGGTAGACACTGAAGCTTTCTTT
CASSFTVDTEAFF
>.|TRBV9|TRBJ2-1|TRBD2
TGTGCCAGCAGCGGGAGCGGGAGGGAGACTTGGAATGAGCAGTTCTTC
CASSGSGRETWNEQFF
>.|TRBV5-1|TRBJ2-1|TRBD2
TGCGCCAGCAGCTTGCAGGCGGGAGATTGGTGGAATGAGCAGTTCTTC
CASSLQAGDWWNEQFF
>.|TRBV2|TRBJ2-3|TRBD2
TGTGCCAGCAGAAACCCACTAGCGGGGGTGACAGATACGCAGTATTTT
CASRNPLAGVTDTQYF
>.|TRBV19|TRBJ2-3|TRBD2
TGTGCCAGTAGTCCCCGACTAGCGGGGATAGGGGATACGCAGTATTTT
CASSPRLAGIGDTQYF
>.|TRBV5-6|TRBJ2-3|TRBD2
TGTGCCAGCAGCTCCCGGACTAGCGGGTTGGTATCAGATACGCAGTATTTT
CASSSRTSGLVSDTQYF
>.|TRBV6-5|TRBJ1-2|.
TGTGCCACTCGCATGTCCGGTGGCTATGGCTACACCTTC
CATRMSGGYGYTF
>once|TRBV7-8|TRBJ2-3|TRBD1
TGTGCCAGCAGCCCCGGGACAGGGCGATCTAGCACAGATACGCAGTATTTT
CASSPGTGRSSTDTQYF
>.|TRBV5-1|TRBJ2-1|TRBD2
TGCGCCAGCAGCTTGCCTAGCGGGACTAATGAGCAGTTCTTC
CASSLPSGTNEQFF
>.|TRBV19|TRBJ2-3|TRBD2
TGTGCCAGTCGAGCCGGGACTAGCGGCGTTGTTCGCACAGATACGCAGTATTTT
CASRAGTSGVVRTDTQYF
>.|TRBV2|TRBJ2-7|.
TGTGCCAGCAGCGGGTATAACGAGCAGTACTTC
CASSGYNEQYF
>.|TRBV2|TRBJ1-1|TRBD1
TGTGCCAGCAGTGCGGACAGGGGGGCTTTCTTT
CASSADRGAFF
>.|TRBV24-1|TRBJ2-5|.
TGTGCCACCAGTGCTCGGGATGGGGTGACCCAGTACTTC
CATSARDGVTQYF
>.|TRBV5-5|TRBJ2-4|.
TGTGCCAGCAGCTTGACAACAGGGAGACAACAGTACTTC
CASSLTTGRQQYF
>.|TRBV5-1|TRBJ2-2|TRBD2
TGCGCCAGCAGCACTTGGACTAGCGGGAGGACCGGGGAGCTGTTTTTT
CASSTWTSGRTGELFF
>.|TRBV9|TRBJ1-1|TRBD1
TGTGCCAGCAGCGTATTGTTACAGGGGGAAGCTTTCTTT
CASSVLLQGEAFF
>.|TRBV27|TRBJ2-1|TRBD2
TGTGCCAGCAGTTCTCCAAACGGCGGGAGCTCCTACAATGAGCAGTTCTTC
CASSSPNGGSSYNEQFF
>.|TRBV7-6|TRBJ2-1|TRBD1
TGTGCCAGCAGCTATCGTGGCGGGACAGGCTACAATGAGCAGTTCTTC
CASSYRGGTGYNEQFF
>.|TRBV5-4|TRBJ1-2|.
TGTGCCAGCAGCTTGGGACTCGGGGAAAGCTACACCTTC
CASSLGLGESYTF
>.|TRBV11-3|TRBJ2-3|.
TGTGCCAGCCGACCTACGGCAGGGTCAGATACGCAGTATTTT
CASRPTAGSDTQYF
>.|TRBV6-5|TRBJ2-1|TRBD2
TGTGCCAGCAGCGCCGGGACTAGCGAATATAATGAGCAGTTCTTC
CASSAGTSEYNEQFF
>few|TRBV7-2|TRBJ2-6|TRBD2
TGTGCCAGCAGCTTAGTGGGACTAGCGCGTTCCTCTGGGGCCAACGTCCTGACTTTC
CASSLVGLARSSGANVLTF
>.|TRBV27|TRBJ1-2|.
TGTGCCAGCAGTTTAACAGGGCCTCCCTATGGCTACACCTTC
CASSLTGPPYGYTF
>.|TRBV6-5|TRBJ2-1|.
TGTGCCACCAGCGTCGGGAGCTCCTACAATGAGCAGTTCTTC
CATSVGSSYNEQFF
>once|TRBV7-8|TRBJ2-2|.
TGTGCCAGCAGCTTAGTTAACGGGGCGAACACCGGGGAGCTGTTTTTT
CASSLVNGANTGELFF
>.|TRBV27|TRBJ1-1|.
TGTGCCAGCAGTCCGAAGGACACCTCGAACACTGAAGCTTTCTTT
CASSPKDTSNTEAFF
>few|TRBV4-1|TRBJ2-1|TRBD2
TGCGCCAGCAGCCAAGATCTTTTCGGACTAGCGGGAGCGAGTGGCCACCCCAATGAGCAGTTCTTC
CASSQDLFGLAGASGHPNEQFF
>once|TRBV19|TRBJ2-1|TRBD1
TGTGCCAGTAGTATAAGGAGACAGGGCGGAGATGAGCAGTTCTTC
CASSIRRQGGDEQFF
>.|TRBV7-9|TRBJ1-1|.
TGTGCCAGCTATGCGACAGGCAACACTGAAGCTTTCTTT
CASYATGNTEAFF
>.|TRBV24-1|TRBJ2-1|TRBD2
TGTGCCACCAGTGATTTGGGGACTAGCGGGTACAATGAGCAGTTCTTC
CATSDLGTSGYNEQFF
>.|TRBV7-2|TRBJ2-1|TRBD2
TGTGCCAGCAGTTCGGTAGCGGGAGGGGCGAATGAGCAGTTCTTC
CASSSVAGGANEQFF
>.|TRBV21-1|TRBJ1-2|.
TGTGCCAGCAGCAAAGATCGTCAGGGGGATTTCTACACCTTC
CASSKDRQGDFYTF
>.|TRBV2|TRBJ1-2|TRBD1
TGTGCCAGCACTTACGACAGGGACTATGGCTACACCTTC
CASTYDRDYGYTF
>.|TRBV7-3|TRBJ1-1|TRBD1
TGTGCCAGCAGCCCAACAGGGGGCAGGAGGGCTGAAGCTTTCTTT
CASSPTGGRRAEAFF